This TCR beta chain was sequenced in a study of breast tumors, draining lymph nodes, adjacent tissues. Trimming cost V 5 bases and J 0 bases, with 11 bases left between them. Germline V gives CDR1 MNHNS, CDR2 SASEGT. The CDR3 length is 15 residues. Samples came from axillary lymph nodes draining the breast cancer. As concerns this clonotype: A read error may explain this, as a much larger clone is one base away.

A single record per CDR3 protein comes from TCRdb applying MiXCR to the multiplex PCR reads. The sample includes roughly 260,000 distinct CDR3 sequences, about 30% seen only once; the top ten take more than 0.85%. The sequence was obtained from a female donor with breast cancer. Some clones in this sample may be carry-over from other donors' samples. Material: axillary lymph node tissue. V usage is TRBV6-1 and J usage is TRBJ1-5; D is unresolved. The chain's CDR3 is CASSPGIHSNQPQHF. The CDR3 region has the DNA TGTGCCAGCAGTCCGGGGATTCATAGCAATCAGCCCCAGCATTTT.